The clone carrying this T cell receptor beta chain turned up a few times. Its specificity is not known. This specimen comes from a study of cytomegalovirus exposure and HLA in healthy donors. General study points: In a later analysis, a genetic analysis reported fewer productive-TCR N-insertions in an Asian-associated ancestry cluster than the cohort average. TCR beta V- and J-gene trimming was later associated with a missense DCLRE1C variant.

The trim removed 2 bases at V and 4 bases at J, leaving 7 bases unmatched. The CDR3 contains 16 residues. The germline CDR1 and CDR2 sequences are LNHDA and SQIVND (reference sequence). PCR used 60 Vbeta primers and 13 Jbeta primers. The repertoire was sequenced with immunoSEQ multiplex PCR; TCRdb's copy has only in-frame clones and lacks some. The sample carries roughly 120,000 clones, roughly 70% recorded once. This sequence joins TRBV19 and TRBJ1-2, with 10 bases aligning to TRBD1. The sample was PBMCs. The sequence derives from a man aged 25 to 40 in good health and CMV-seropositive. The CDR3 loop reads CASSILPGQGIYGYTF. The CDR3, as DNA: TGTGCCAGTAGTATACTCCCGGGACAGGGGATCTATGGCTACACCTTC.